The next 15 T cell receptor beta chains were all read from a single sample in a study of T-cell memory formation after mild COVID-19. MiXCR, applied by TCRdb to the 5' RACE reads, yields one record per CDR3 protein. This sample carries some 490,000 distinct CDR3 sequences, around a sixth of them seen once, and the ten largest clones take approximately 13%. Material: PBMCs or a T cell subset sorted from them (not recorded which). These receptors originate from an adult woman who had mild COVID-19 (a few samples of this study predate the infection). Cell type and time point are not known.

This clonotype was detected only a few times. This chain links TRBV24-1 with TRBJ1-2; a weak D match, TRBD1 (6 bases). CDR1 KGHDR and CDR2 SFDVKD come from the germline V gene. The V and J ends lost 9 bases and 8 bases respectively, with 12 bases between them. The CDR3 sequence is 11 residues long. This CDR3 is CATGDMGGYTF. As DNA, the CDR3 is TGTGCCACCGGGGACATGGGAGGCTACACCTTC.

The chain links TRBV20-1 to TRBJ2-1, with D unresolved. The CDR3 is 10 residues long. Germline-derived CDR1 and CDR2 are DFQATT and SNEGSKA (reference sequence). The CDR3 is CRRTGLERFF. CDR3 nucleotides: TGCAGAAGGACGGGCCTAGAGAGGTTCTTC.

Only a few counts were recorded for this clonotype. V and J are TRBV20-1 and TRBJ1-1, with unresolved D. The germline CDR1 and CDR2 sequences are DFQATT and SNEGSKA (reference sequence). CDR3 size: 13 residues. V lost 6 bases to trimming and J lost 1 base, with 12 bases between them. The CDR3 loop is CSASEDRNTEAFF. CDR3 sequence (DNA): TGCAGTGCATCGGAGGACCGGAACACTGAAGCTTTCTTT.

The chain carries TRBV12-3 or TRBV12-4 and TRBJ1-1, with unresolved D. This CDR3 has 11 amino acids. The V and J ends lost 3 bases and 8 bases respectively, with 7 bases between them. The CDR3 loop is CASSFGPEAFF. CDR3 DNA: TGTGCCAGCAGTTTCGGACCCGAAGCTTTCTTT.

The chain couples TRBV12-3 or TRBV12-4 to TRBJ2-3; D ambiguous. This CDR3 is 16 amino acids long. The V and J ends lost 5 bases and 1 base respectively, with 16 bases between them. This CDR3 reads CASSPPARAGTDTQYF. CDR3 sequence (DNA): TGTGCCAGCAGTCCCCCTGCCCGGGCCGGCACAGATACGCAGTATTTT.

This clonotype was detected only a few times. The chain uses TRBV29-1 and TRBJ1-4; D is undetermined. Trimming removed 5 bases at V and 8 bases at J, with 9 bases between. Germline assignment: CDR1 SQVTM and CDR2 ANQGSEA. CDR3 length: 11 residues. The DNA for the CDR3 is TGCAGCGTTATTTTGGGGGAAAAACTGTTTTTT. This gives the protein CSVILGEKLFF.

There are a few counts of this clonotype. V gene TRBV5-1 combines with J gene TRBJ2-1; D possibly matches TRBD1 or TRBD2 (5 bases each). Trimming stripped 0 bases from V and 2 bases from J, with 12 bases between. Germline loops: CDR1 SGHRS, CDR2 YFSETQ. The CDR3 is 16 residues long. The DNA for the CDR3 is TGCGCCAGCAGCTTGGATCCGGGACGCACCTACAATGAGCAGTTCTTC. It is translated as CASSLDPGRTYNEQFF.

The chain is built from TRBV7-9 and TRBJ1-5; D gene uncertain. The CDR3 has 15 residues. The V end lost 5 bases, the J end lost 2 bases, and 13 bases lay between the germline ends. The germline V gene has CDR1 SEHNR and CDR2 FQNEAQ (reference sequence). The CDR3 loop reads CASSHTGDGNQPQHF. The CDR3 nucleotides are TGTGCCAGCAGCCATACGGGTGACGGCAATCAGCCCCAGCATTTT.

In its sample, this clonotype was seen a few times. The CDR3 here is CAGRRGDTGELFF. CDR3 nucleotides: TGTGCCGGACGCAGGGGGGACACCGGGGAGCTGTTTTTT. The rearrangement joins TRBV6-6 to TRBJ2-2; D might be TRBD1 (7 bases). CDR3 length equals 13 residues. CDR1 and CDR2 (germline): MNHNY, SVGAGI (reference sequence). Trimming cost V 11 bases and J 3 bases, with 13 bases left between them.

The chain combines TRBV5-6 with TRBJ2-1; no clear D gene. Trimming shortened V by 2 bases and J by 5 bases, and 11 bases separated the two germline ends. Per the germline V gene, CDR1 is SGHDT and CDR2 is YYEEEE. This CDR3 spans 14 amino acids. The CDR3 here is CASSFKVKDNEQFF. CDR3 sequence (DNA): TGTGCCAGCAGCTTCAAGGTCAAGGACAATGAGCAGTTCTTC.

This chain connects TRBV9 to TRBJ2-1; D ambiguous. The CDR3 has 14 residues. The V end lost 4 bases, the J end lost 4 bases, and 12 bases lay between the germline ends. Germline lookup yields CDR1 SGDLS and CDR2 YYNGEE. In DNA form, the CDR3 reads TGTGCCAGCAGCACCCGGGCAGAGTACAATGAGCAGTTCTTC. Protein product: CASSTRAEYNEQFF.

This clonotype has at least ten counts. J is TRBJ2-3 and V is TRBV7-9, with TRBD2 as a possible D gene (5 bases). Trimming stripped 5 bases from V and 0 bases from J, with 12 bases between. In germline, CDR1 is SEHNR, CDR2 FQNEAQ (reference sequence). The CDR3 contains 15 residues. As DNA, the CDR3 is TGTGCCAGCAGCATCGGACTGGCTAGCACAGATACGCAGTATTTT. Protein sequence: CASSIGLASTDTQYF. The whole variable domain, filled in from reference TRBV7-9 and TRBJ2-3, reads DTGVSQNPRHKITKRGQNVTFRCDPISEHNRLYWYRQTLGQGPEFLTYFQNEAQLEKSRLLSDRFSAERPKGSFSTLEIQRTEQGDSAMYLCASSIGLASTDTQYFGPGTRLTVL.

The chain links TRBV5-1 to TRBJ1-3; D call uncertain. In germline, CDR1 is SGHRS, CDR2 YFSETQ. This CDR3 spans 14 amino acids. The ends were cut back, 7 bases at V and 1 base at J, with 12 bases in the middle. The CDR3 region has the DNA TGCGCCAGCGGGGAGGGATCGTCTGGAAACACCATATATTTT. Translated: CASGEGSSGNTIYF.

The chain has TRBV7-3 and TRBJ1-1; TRBD1 might be the D (6 bases). Deletions cut 5 bases from V and 3 bases from J, with 28 bases between. Germline loops: CDR1 SGHTA, CDR2 FQGTGA. This CDR3 has 19 residues. CDR3 amino acids: CASSPGITGFGKRDTEAFF. In nucleotides, the CDR3 is TGTGCCAGCAGCCCTGGGATCACAGGGTTTGGGAAGAGGGACACTGAAGCTTTCTTT. Combining the CDR3 with reference TRBV7-3 and TRBJ1-1 gives the whole variable domain GAGVSQTPSNKVTEKGKYVELRCDPISGHTALYWYRQSLGQGPEFLIYFQGTGAADDSGLPNDRFFAVRPEGSVSTLKIQRTERGDSAVYLCASSPGITGFGKRDTEAFFGQGTRLTVV.

As concerns this clonotype: A read error may account for a junction end that differs from germline. V and J are TRBV11-2 and TRBJ2-4; TRBD1 matches at 8 bases. The germline CDR1 and CDR2 sequences are SGHAT and FQNNGV. This CDR3 has 14 amino acids. DNA of the CDR3: TGTGCCAGCAGCCTGGACAGGGCCAGAAACATTCAGTACTTC. Its protein is CASSLDRARNIQYF.